This entry describes one T cell receptor beta chain. This record belongs to a study of shared clonotypes between healthy human individuals. Study-wide background: CD8 memory received one plate per donor, CD8 naive two, CD4 memory three and CD4 naive three.

The germline V and J ends were trimmed by 6 bases and 2 bases, with 14 bases remaining between them. The germline V gene has CDR1 SEHNR and CDR2 FQNEAQ (reference sequence). This CDR3 contains 15 residues. Cells designated naive CD8 were CD45RO-negative and were positively selected for CCR7, with terminally differentiated effector memory CD45RA+ cells excluded. When replicate PCRs were run on sorted subsets, they used 150 to 250 ng DNA, tens of thousands of T cell genomes. Data came from immunoSEQ multiplex PCR; TCRdb stores just in-frame clones and leaves some out. The table includes 2 million or so clones, approximately 94% detected once.

This TCR was sampled from a man younger than 35 in good health. The rearrangement uses TRBV7-9 and TRBJ2-1; possibly TRBD1 for D (6 bases). Sequenced sample: naive CD8+ T cells sorted from blood. CDR3 amino acids: CASSFRDKPYNEQFF. In DNA form, the CDR3 reads TGTGCCAGCAGTTTTCGGGACAAACCCTACAATGAGCAGTTCTTC.